The next 21 T cell receptor beta chains were all read from a single sample in a study of T cells in Graves' hyperthyroidism and ophthalmopathy. Amplified TCR beta CDR3 regions derived from RNA transcripts. HTBI primers were employed in a first-round RT-PCR of the TCR CDR3. TCRdb ran MiXCR on the multiplex PCR reads and lists one entry per CDR3 protein. The data hold roughly 380,000 distinct CDR3 sequences, with around 14% observed a single time. The sample taken for sequencing was blood. Receptors were obtained from a woman aged 60-75 years with Graves' hyperthyroidism.

This clonotype was counted many times. The chain recombines TRBV7-9 with TRBJ2-1, with 9 bases lining up with TRBD1. With V trimmed by 5 bases and J by 2 bases, 16 bases remained unmatched. CDR3 length: 19 amino acids. Germline V gene sequence: CDR1 SEHNR, CDR2 FQNEAQ (reference sequence). DNA of the CDR3: TGTGCCAGCAGCCCGCGGACAGGGGCTGAGGGTAGCGCCTACAATGAGCAGTTCTTC. This gives the protein CASSPRTGAEGSAYNEQFF.

This clonotype was recorded many times. This sequence joins TRBV12-3 or TRBV12-4 and TRBJ1-1; no definite D call. The CDR3 length is 13 residues. The ends were cut back, 3 bases at V and 1 base at J, with 6 bases in the middle. CDR3 sequence: CASSFTSNTEAFF. CDR3 DNA sequence: TGTGCCAGCAGTTTCACCTCGAACACTGAAGCTTTCTTT.

The chain combines TRBV3-1 with TRBJ2-7; the match to TRBD2 covers 9 bases. The trim removed 4 bases at V and 7 bases at J, leaving 14 bases unmatched. The germline gives CDR1 LGHDT, CDR2 YNNKEL (reference sequence). CDR3 length: 16 amino acids. The CDR3 loop is CASSLGGSGSMGEQYF. CDR3 bases: TGTGCCAGCAGCCTCGGAGGTAGCGGGAGTATGGGGGAGCAGTACTTC.

This clonotype has ten or more counts. This CDR3 is CASGRAYEQYF. The CDR3 DNA follows: TGTGCCAGCGGGAGGGCCTACGAGCAGTACTTC. The chain uses TRBV6-2 or TRBV6-3 and TRBJ2-7; 7 nucleotides align to TRBD2. CDR3 length: 11 amino acids. CDR1 and CDR2 from the germline V gene are MNHEY and SVGEGT. Trimming removed 8 bases from V and 2 bases from J; junction bases left unmatched: 0.

This clonotype was seen a few times. This sequence joins TRBV14 and TRBJ2-1; no definite D call. CDR3 length: 13 amino acids. CDR1 and CDR2 from the germline V gene are SGHDN and FVKESK. V lost 4 bases and J 7 bases, leaving 11 bases between the germline ends. CDR3 region: CASSPAGWNEQFF. The CDR3 nucleotides are TGTGCCAGCAGCCCCGCTGGGTGGAATGAGCAGTTCTTC.

This clonotype turned up a few times. The rearrangement uses TRBV9 and TRBJ2-3; 8 bases are a match to TRBD2. J lost 6 bases, V lost 7 bases, and 10 bases had no gene match. The V gene's germline CDR1 is SGDLS and CDR2 YYNGEE. This CDR3 region has 14 residues. In DNA, the CDR3 is TGTGCCAGCTCAAAGCGGGAGTCAGCCGATACGCAGTATTTT. This codes for CASSKRESADTQYF.

The V gene is TRBV19, the J gene TRBJ2-2; 10 bases agree with TRBD2. Germline CDR1 reads LNHDA; CDR2 reads SQIVND (reference sequence). CDR3 length: 16 amino acids. The V and J ends lost 3 bases and 5 bases, in that order; junction bases with no gene match: 6. The DNA for the CDR3 is TGTGCCAGTAGTATGGTAGCGGGAGGAGGGACCGGGGAGCTGTTTTTT. Translation: CASSMVAGGGTGELFF.

CDR3 DNA sequence: TGTGCCAGCAGCTCCCAGAGGGACACTGAAGCTTTCTTT. It translates to CASSSQRDTEAFF. This sequence joins TRBV7-2 and TRBJ1-1; unclear D gene. Per the germline V gene, CDR1 is SGHTA and CDR2 is FQGNSA. Between the trimmed V and J ends, which lost 4 bases and 3 bases, there was a span of 9 bases. The CDR3 consists of 13 residues. Full variable domain (outside the CDR3, taken from reference TRBV7-2 and TRBJ1-1): GAGVSQSPSNKVTEKGKDVELRCDPISGHTALYWYRQSLGQGLEFLIYFQGNSAPDKSGLPSDRFSAERTGGSVSTLTIQRTQQEDSAVYLCASSSQRDTEAFFGQGTRLTVV.

This clonotype was detected only a few times. The chain uses TRBV5-8 and TRBJ2-3, with D perhaps matching TRBD1 (6 bases). The length of the CDR3 is 12 residues. The V gene's germline CDR1 is SGHTS and CDR2 YDEGEE. This CDR3 is CADSRSTDTQYF. CDR3 nucleotides: TGTGCGGACAGCCGTAGCACAGATACGCAGTATTTT.

This clonotype was counted ten times or more. The rearrangement links TRBV7-2 to TRBJ1-1; tentative D call: TRBD1 (5 bases). The CDR3 runs 14 residues. Trimming pared 2 bases from V and 4 bases from J, leaving 11 bases between. The germline V gene has CDR1 SGHTA and CDR2 FQGNSA. In DNA form, the CDR3 reads TGTGCCAGCAGCTTATGGGGACGGAGCACTGAAGCTTTCTTT. This codes for CASSLWGRSTEAFF.

This clonotype showed up many times. This chain links TRBV28 with TRBJ2-1, with 7 bases that match TRBD2. The CDR3 loop spans 14 amino acids. Per the germline V gene, CDR1 is MDHEN and CDR2 is SYDVKM. Germline trimming cut 7 bases from V and 1 base from J; bases unmatched to any gene: 4. The chain's CDR3 is CASTASGSYNEQFF. CDR3 DNA sequence: TGTGCCAGCACCGCTAGCGGTTCCTACAATGAGCAGTTCTTC.

This clonotype was detected only a few times. This chain uses TRBV7-9 with TRBJ2-3; TRBD2 agrees at 9 bases. The V gene end was trimmed by 5 bases and the J gene end by 6 bases; junction bases not matched to a gene: 9. In germline, CDR1 is SEHNR, CDR2 FQNEAQ (reference sequence). This CDR3 is 15 amino acids long. The CDR3 is CASSVGREGLDTQYF. The CDR3 DNA reads as TGTGCCAGCAGCGTCGGGCGGGAGGGTTTGGATACGCAGTATTTT.

This clonotype occurred many times. The gene calls are TRBV9 and TRBJ2-3, with 7 bases matching TRBD1. The V gene's germline CDR1 is SGDLS and CDR2 YYNGEE. The V and J ends lost 4 bases and 2 bases, in that order; junction bases with no gene match: 13. The CDR3 consists of 17 residues. This chain's CDR3 is CASSSEGAGFPTDTQYF. The CDR3 coding sequence is TGTGCCAGCAGCTCCGAGGGGGCAGGGTTCCCCACAGATACGCAGTATTTT.

The chain is built from TRBV28 and TRBJ2-7; D not certain. Germline CDR1 is MDHEN and CDR2 is SYDVKM. V lost 10 bases and J lost 4, with 11 bases in between. The CDR3 extends over 11 amino acids. CDR3 nucleotide sequence: TGTGCCACCCTTTCGTGGTACGAGCAGTACTTC. Translation: CATLSWYEQYF.

This clonotype was counted many times. V is TRBV3-1 and J is TRBJ2-1, with D tentatively TRBD2 (6 bases). Germline values: CDR1 LGHDT, CDR2 YNNKEL (reference sequence). The V end lost 0 bases, the J end lost 7 bases, and 13 bases lay between the germline ends. The CDR3 covers 15 residues. CDR3 bases: TGTGCCAGCAGCCAAGACGCGGGACGATGGAATGAGCAGTTCTTC. Its protein product is CASSQDAGRWNEQFF.

This clonotype appeared a few times. The CDR3 loop reads CASRPGLAGSGELFF. Written as DNA, the CDR3 is TGTGCCAGCAGGCCGGGACTAGCGGGTTCCGGGGAGCTGTTTTTT. V and J are TRBV3-1 and TRBJ2-2; 12 bases fit TRBD2. This CDR3 is 15 amino acids long. CDR1 and CDR2 (germline): LGHDT, YNNKEL (reference sequence). V lost 6 bases, J lost 6 bases, and 5 bases stayed unmatched.

This clonotype has just a few counts. The gene calls are TRBV24-1 and TRBJ2-1, with D unclear. Germline V gene data show CDR1 as KGHDR and CDR2 as SFDVKD. Trimming left V 4 bases short and J 4 bases short, with 13 bases between. This CDR3 region has 15 residues. The CDR3 region is CATSEPGFDYNEQFF. In nucleotides, the CDR3 is TGTGCCACCAGTGAACCCGGGTTTGATTACAATGAGCAGTTCTTC.

This clonotype was counted only a few times. V usage is TRBV11-2 and J usage is TRBJ2-2; the D is unclear. Trimming took 6 bases from V and 2 from J, leaving 13 bases between them. The CDR3 loop spans 15 amino acids. Germline V gives CDR1 SGHAT, CDR2 FQNNGV. The CDR3 nucleotides read TGTGCCAGCAGTTCACCCGCTAGTAACACCGGGGAGCTGTTTTTT. Protein sequence: CASSSPASNTGELFF.

This clonotype came up many times. The chain recombines TRBV5-1 with TRBJ2-7, with 8 bases aligning to TRBD2. The V and J ends lost 2 bases and 6 bases, in that order; junction bases with no gene match: 13. The germline V gene encodes CDR1 SGHRS and CDR2 YFSETQ. CDR3 length: 16 residues. The CDR3 nucleotides read TGCGCCAGCAGCTTTCTAGCGGGCGGGCGGGCCGCCGAGCAGTACTTC. Its protein is CASSFLAGGRAAEQYF.

This clonotype has at least ten counts. J is TRBJ2-2 and V is TRBV2; 8 bases are a match to TRBD2. This CDR3 is 13 amino acids long. Germline V gives CDR1 SNHLY, CDR2 FYNNEI. V dropped 6 bases and J dropped 7; count of bases not matched to a gene: 4. The CDR3 nucleotides are TGTGCCAGCAGACGGCGGGAGGACGGGGAGCTGTTTTTT. Translating it yields CASRRREDGELFF.

This clonotype was seen at least ten times. The V call is TRBV7-9, the J call TRBJ2-1; 15 nucleotides agree with TRBD2. Germline CDR1 and CDR2: SEHNR and FQNEAQ (reference sequence). The CDR3 runs 18 residues. The V and J ends lost 6 bases and 4 bases, in that order; junction bases with no gene match: 10. CDR3 coding DNA: TGTGCCAGCAGACCAGGACTAGCGGGAGGGCTGAAATACAATGAGCAGTTCTTC. It codes for CASRPGLAGGLKYNEQFF.